Sequencing of this TCR beta chain was carried out in a study of CD8 T cells in ankylosing spondylitis. Points from the study as a whole: Ankylosing spondylitis blood appeared to carry a characteristic TCR beta motif of several highly homologous variants. Reports say disease-linked clones showed up significantly more in matched ankylosing spondylitis synovial fluid.

A remark on this clonotype: Antigen: not known.

Unmatched junction bases numbered 12, after V lost 7 bases and J lost 2 bases. Germline loops: CDR1 SQVTM, CDR2 ANQGSEA. This CDR3 region has 16 residues. Using its own MiXCR run on the 5' RACE reads, TCRdb lists one record per CDR3 protein. The sample records around 890,000 distinct CDR3 sequences, around 11% being singletons. The rearrangement links TRBV29-1 to TRBJ2-3; 10 nucleotides align to TRBD2. Specimen: blood, either unsorted or a sorted T cell fraction (not recorded which). This receptor was taken from a male donor with ankylosing spondylitis. CDR3 sequence (DNA): TGCAGCGCGGGGGCGGGAGCGGGAGGGCCCACAGATACGCAGTATTTT. Its protein is CSAGAGAGGPTDTQYF.